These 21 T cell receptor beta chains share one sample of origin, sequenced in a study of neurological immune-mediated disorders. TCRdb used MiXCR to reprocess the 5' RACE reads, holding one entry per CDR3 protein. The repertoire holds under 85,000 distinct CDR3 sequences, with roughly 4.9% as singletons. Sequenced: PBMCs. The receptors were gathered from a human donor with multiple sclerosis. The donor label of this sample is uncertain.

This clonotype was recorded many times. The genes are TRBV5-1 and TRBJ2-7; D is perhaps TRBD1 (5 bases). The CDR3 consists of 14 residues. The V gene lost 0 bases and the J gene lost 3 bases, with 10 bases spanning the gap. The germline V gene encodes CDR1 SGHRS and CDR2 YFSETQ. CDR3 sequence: CASSLGGSHYEQYF. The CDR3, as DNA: TGCGCCAGCAGCTTGGGGGGCTCTCACTACGAGCAGTACTTC. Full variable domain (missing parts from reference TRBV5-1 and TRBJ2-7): KAGVTQTPRYLIKTRGQQVTLSCSPISGHRSVSWYQQTPGQGLQFLFEYFSETQRNKGNFPGRFSGRQFSNSRSEMNVSTLELGDSALYLCASSLGGSHYEQYFGPGTRLTVT.

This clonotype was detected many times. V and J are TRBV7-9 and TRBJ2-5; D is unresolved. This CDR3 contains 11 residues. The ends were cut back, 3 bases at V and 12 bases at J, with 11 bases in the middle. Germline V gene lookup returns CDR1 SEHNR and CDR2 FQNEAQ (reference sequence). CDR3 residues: CASSFRTDKYF. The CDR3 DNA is TGTGCCAGCAGCTTCCGGACGGATAAGTACTTC.

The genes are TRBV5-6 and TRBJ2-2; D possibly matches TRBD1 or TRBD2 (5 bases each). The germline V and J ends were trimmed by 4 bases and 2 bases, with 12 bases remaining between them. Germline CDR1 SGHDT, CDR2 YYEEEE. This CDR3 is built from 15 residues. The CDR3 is CASSPRGLNTGELFF. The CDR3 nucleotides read TGTGCCAGCAGCCCCCGGGGCCTCAACACCGGGGAGCTGTTTTTT. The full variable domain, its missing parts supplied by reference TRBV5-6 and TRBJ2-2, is DAGVTQSPTHLIKTRGQQVTLRCSPKSGHDTVSWYQQALGQGPQFIFQYYEEEERQRGNFPDRFSGHQFPNYSSELNVNALLLGDSALYLCASSPRGLNTGELFFGEGSRLTVL.

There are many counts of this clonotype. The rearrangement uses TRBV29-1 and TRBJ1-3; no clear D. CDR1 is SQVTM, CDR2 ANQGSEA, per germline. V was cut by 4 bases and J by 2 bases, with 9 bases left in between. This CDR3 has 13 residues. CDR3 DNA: TGCAGCGTTGCCCGCGGCACTGGAAACACCATATATTTT. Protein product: CSVARGTGNTIYF.

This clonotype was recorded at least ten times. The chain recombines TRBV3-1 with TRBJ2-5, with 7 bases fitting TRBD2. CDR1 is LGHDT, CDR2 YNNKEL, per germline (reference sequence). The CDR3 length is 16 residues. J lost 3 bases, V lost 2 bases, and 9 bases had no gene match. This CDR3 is CASSQLGLGRKETQYF. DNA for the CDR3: TGTGCCAGCAGCCAACTCGGACTAGGACGAAAAGAGACCCAGTACTTC.

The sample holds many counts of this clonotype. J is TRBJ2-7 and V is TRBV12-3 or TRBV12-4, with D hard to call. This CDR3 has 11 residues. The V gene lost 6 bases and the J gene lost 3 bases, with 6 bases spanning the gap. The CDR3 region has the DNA TGTGCCAGCAGCCTCCTCTACGAGCAGTACTTC. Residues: CASSLLYEQYF.

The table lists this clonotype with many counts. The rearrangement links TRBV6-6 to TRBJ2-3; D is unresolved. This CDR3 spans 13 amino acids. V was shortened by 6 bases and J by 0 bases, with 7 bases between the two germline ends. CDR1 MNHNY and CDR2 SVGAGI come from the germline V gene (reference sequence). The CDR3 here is CASRAGSTDTQYF. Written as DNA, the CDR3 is TGTGCCAGCAGGGCAGGTAGCACAGATACGCAGTATTTT.

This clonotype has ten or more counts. Here the CDR3 DNA reads TGCGCCAGCAGCTTCCGGACTAGCGGGACCAATGAGCAGTTCTTC. Translated: CASSFRTSGTNEQFF. The chain uses TRBV5-1 and TRBJ2-1, with TRBD2 matching over 12 bases. Germline CDR1 is SGHRS and CDR2 is YFSETQ. Trimming at V came to 2 bases and at J to 6 bases, leaving 3 bases not matched to a gene. The CDR3 spans 15 residues.

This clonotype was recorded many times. The CDR3 reads CAISERGAGNTIYF. In nucleotides, the CDR3 is TGTGCCATCAGTGAGAGGGGCGCCGGAAACACCATATATTTT. This rearrangement joins TRBV10-3 to TRBJ1-3; tentative D call: TRBD1 (5 bases). From germline, CDR1 is ENHRY and CDR2 SYGVKD. The CDR3 runs to 14 residues. V gave up 2 bases and J gave up 4 bases, with 9 bases separating them.

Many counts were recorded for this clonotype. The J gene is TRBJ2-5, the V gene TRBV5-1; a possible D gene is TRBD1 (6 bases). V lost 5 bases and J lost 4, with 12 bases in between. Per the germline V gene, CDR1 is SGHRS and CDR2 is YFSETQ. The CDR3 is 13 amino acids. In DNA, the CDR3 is TGCGCCAGCAGACCCCAGGGGACAGAGACCCAGTACTTC. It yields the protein CASRPQGTETQYF.

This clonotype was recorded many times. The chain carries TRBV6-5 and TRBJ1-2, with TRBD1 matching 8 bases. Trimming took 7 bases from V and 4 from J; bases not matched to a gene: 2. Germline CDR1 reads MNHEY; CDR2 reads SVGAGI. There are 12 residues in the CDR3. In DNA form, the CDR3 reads TGTGCCAGCACAGGGGGCGTCTATGGCTACACCTTC. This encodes CASTGGVYGYTF.

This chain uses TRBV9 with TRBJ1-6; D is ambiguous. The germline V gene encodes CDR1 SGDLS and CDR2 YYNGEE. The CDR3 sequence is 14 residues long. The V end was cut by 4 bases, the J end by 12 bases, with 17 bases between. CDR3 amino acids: CASSPRRAMGPLHF. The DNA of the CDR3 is TGTGCCAGCAGCCCCCGACGGGCGATGGGACCCCTCCACTTT.

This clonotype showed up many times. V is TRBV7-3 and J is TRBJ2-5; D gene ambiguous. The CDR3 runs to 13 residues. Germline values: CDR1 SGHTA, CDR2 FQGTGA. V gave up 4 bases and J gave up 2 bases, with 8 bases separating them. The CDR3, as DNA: TGTGCCAGCAGCTCCACTCCACAAGAGACCCAGTACTTC. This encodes CASSSTPQETQYF.

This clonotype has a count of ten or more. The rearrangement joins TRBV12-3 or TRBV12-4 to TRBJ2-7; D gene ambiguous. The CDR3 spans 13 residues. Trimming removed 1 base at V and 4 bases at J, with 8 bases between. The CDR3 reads CASSLDWGYEQYF. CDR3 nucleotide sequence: TGTGCCAGCAGTTTAGATTGGGGTTACGAGCAGTACTTC.

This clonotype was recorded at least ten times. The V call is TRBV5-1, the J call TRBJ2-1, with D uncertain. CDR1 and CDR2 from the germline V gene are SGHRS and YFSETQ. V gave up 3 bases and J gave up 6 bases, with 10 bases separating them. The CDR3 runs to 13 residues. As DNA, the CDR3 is TGCGCCAGCAGCTCCCTAGGTTTCAATGAGCAGTTCTTC. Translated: CASSSLGFNEQFF.

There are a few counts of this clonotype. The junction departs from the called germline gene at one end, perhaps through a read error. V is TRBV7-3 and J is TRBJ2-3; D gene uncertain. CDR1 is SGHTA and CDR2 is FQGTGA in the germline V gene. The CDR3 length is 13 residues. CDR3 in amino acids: CASSITFTDTQYF. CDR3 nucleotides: TGTGCCAGCAGCATAACTTTCACAGATACGCAGTATTTT.

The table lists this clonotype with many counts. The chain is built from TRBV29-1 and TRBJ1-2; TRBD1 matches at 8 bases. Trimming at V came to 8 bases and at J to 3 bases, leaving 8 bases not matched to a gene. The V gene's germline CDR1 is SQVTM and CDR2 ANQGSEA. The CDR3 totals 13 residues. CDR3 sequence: CSTRDRGDYGYTF. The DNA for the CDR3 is TGCAGCACCAGAGACAGGGGTGACTATGGCTACACCTTC.

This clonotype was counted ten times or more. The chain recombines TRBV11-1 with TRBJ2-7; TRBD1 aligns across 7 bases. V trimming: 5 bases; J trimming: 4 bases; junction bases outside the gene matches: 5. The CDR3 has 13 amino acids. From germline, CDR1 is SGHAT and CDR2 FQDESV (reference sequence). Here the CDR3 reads CASSRDSRYEQYF. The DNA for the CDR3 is TGTGCCAGCAGCCGGGACAGCCGTTACGAGCAGTACTTC.

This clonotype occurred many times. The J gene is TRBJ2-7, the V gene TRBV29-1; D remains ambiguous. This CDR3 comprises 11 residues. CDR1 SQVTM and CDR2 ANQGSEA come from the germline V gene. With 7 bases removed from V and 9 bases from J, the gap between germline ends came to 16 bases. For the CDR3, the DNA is TGCAGCGCGGAATCGGACGGCCCGCAGTACTTC. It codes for CSAESDGPQYF.

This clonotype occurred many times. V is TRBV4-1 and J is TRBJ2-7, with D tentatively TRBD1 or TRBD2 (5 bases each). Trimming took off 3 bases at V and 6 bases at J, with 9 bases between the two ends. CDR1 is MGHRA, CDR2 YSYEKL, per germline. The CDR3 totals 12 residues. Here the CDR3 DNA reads TGCGCCAGCAGCCATTGGGACGGCGAGCAGTACTTC. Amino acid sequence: CASSHWDGEQYF.

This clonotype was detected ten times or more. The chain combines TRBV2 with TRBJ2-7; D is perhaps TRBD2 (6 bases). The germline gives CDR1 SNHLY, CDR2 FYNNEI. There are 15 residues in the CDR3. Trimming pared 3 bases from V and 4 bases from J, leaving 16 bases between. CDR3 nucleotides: TGTGCCAGCAGTGATCCCATAGCGGAGATTTACGAGCAGTACTTC. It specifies CASSDPIAEIYEQYF. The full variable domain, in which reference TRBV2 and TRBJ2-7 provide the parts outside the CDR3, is EPEVTQTPSHQVTQMGQEVILRCVPISNHLYFYWYRQILGQKVEFLVSFYNNEISEKSEIFDDQFSVERPDGSNFTLKIRSTKLEDSAMYFCASSDPIAEIYEQYFGPGTRLTVT.